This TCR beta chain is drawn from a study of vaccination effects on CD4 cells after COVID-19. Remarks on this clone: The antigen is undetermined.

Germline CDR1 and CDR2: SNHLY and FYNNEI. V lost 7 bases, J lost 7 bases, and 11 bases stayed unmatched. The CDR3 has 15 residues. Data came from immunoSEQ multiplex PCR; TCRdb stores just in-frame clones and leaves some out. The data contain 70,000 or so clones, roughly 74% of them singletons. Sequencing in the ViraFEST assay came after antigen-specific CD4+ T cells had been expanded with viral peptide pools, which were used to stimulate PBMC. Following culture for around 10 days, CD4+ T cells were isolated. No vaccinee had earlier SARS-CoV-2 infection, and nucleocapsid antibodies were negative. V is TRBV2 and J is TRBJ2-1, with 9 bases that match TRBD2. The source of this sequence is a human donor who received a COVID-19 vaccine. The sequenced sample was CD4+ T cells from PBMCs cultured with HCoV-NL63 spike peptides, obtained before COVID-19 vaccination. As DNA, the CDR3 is TGTGCCAGCACTCGAAGACTAGCGGCTGTTAATGAGCAGTTCTTC. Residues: CASTRRLAAVNEQFF.